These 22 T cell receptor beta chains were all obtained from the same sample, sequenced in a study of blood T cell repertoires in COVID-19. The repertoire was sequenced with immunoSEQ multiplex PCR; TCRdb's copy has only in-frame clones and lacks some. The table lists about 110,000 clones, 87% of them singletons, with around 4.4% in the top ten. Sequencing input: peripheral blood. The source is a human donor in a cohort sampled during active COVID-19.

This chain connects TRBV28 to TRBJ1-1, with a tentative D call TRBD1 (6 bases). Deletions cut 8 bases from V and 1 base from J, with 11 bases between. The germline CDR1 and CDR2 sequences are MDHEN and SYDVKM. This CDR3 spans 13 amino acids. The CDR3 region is CASGWTANTEAFF. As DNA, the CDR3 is TGTGCCAGCGGCTGGACAGCGAACACTGAAGCTTTCTTT.

As DNA, the CDR3 is TGTGCCAGCAGTGCACTCAGGGCCTACGAGCAGTACTTC. It encodes CASSALRAYEQYF. The V and J genes are TRBV25-1 and TRBJ2-7; D perhaps matches TRBD1 (5 bases). The V gene lost 4 bases and the J gene lost 2 bases, with 9 bases spanning the gap. The CDR3 length is 13 residues. Germline loops: CDR1 MGHDK, CDR2 SYGVNS.

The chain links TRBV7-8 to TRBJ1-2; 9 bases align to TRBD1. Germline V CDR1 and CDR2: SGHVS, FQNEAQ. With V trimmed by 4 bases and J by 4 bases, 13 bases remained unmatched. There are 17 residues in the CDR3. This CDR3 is CASSSTPTGGSFYGYTF. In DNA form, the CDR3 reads TGTGCCAGCAGCTCGACCCCGACAGGGGGGAGCTTCTATGGCTACACCTTC. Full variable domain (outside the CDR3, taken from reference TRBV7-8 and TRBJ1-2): GAGVSQSPRYKVAKRGQDVALRCDPISGHVSLFWYQQALGQGPEFLTYFQNEAQLDKSGLPSDRFFAERPEGSVSTLKIQRTQQEDSAVYLCASSSTPTGGSFYGYTFGSGTRLTVV.

Written as DNA, the CDR3 is TGTGCCAGCAGTTTGCCCCCCATCAGGGGGACCGGCGCTGAAGCTTTCTTT. Its protein product is CASSLPPIRGTGAEAFF. The V and J genes are TRBV28 and TRBJ1-1, with 7 bases matching TRBD1. The CDR3 is 17 residues long. V shed 3 bases, J shed 6 bases, and the junction held 16 bases outside the gene matches. The germline gives CDR1 MDHEN, CDR2 SYDVKM.

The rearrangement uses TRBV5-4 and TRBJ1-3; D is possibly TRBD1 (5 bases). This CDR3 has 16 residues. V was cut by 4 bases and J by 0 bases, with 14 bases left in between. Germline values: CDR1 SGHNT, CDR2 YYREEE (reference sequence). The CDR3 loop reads CASSAWTQSSGNTIYF. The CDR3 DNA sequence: TGTGCCAGCAGCGCCTGGACACAAAGCTCTGGAAACACCATATATTTT.

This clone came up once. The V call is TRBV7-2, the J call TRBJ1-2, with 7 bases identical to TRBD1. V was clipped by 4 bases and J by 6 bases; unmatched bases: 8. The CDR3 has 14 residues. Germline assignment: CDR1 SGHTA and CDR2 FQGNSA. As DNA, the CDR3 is TGTGCCAGCAGCTCCCGGACAGGAAATGATGGCTACACCTTC. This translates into CASSSRTGNDGYTF. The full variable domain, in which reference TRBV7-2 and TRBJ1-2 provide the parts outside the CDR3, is GAGVSQSPSNKVTEKGKDVELRCDPISGHTALYWYRQSLGQGLEFLIYFQGNSAPDKSGLPSDRFSAERTGGSVSTLTIQRTQQEDSAVYLCASSSRTGNDGYTFGSGTRLTVV.

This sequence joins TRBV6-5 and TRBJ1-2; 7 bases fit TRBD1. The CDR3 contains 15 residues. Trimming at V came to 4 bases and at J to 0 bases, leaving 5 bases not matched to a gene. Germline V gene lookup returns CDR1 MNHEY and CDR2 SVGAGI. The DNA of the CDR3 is TGTGCCAGCAGTTTGGGACAGACTACTAACTATGGCTACACCTTC. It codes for CASSLGQTTNYGYTF.

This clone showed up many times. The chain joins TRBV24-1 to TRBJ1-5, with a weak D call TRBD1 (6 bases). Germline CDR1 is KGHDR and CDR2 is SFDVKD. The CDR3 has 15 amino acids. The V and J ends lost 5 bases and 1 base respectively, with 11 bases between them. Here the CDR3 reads CATSGGGESNQPQHF. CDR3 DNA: TGTGCCACCAGTGGAGGGGGAGAGAGCAATCAGCCCCAGCATTTT.

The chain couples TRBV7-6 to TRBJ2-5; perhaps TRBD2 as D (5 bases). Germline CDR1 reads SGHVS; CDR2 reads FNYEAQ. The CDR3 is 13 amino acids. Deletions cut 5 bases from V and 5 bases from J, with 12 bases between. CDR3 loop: CASSVREQETQYF. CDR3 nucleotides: TGTGCCAGCAGCGTTAGGGAGCAGGAGACCCAGTACTTC.

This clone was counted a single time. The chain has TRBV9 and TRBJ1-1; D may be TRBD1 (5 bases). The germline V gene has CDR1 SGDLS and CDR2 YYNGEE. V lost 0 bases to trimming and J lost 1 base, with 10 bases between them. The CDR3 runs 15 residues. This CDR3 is CASSVGQGGNTEAFF. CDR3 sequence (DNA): TGTGCCAGCAGCGTAGGTCAGGGCGGGAACACTGAAGCTTTCTTT.

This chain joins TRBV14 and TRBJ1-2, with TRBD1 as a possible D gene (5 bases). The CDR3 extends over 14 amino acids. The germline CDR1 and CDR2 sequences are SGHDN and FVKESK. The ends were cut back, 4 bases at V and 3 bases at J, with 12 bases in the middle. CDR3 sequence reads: CASSPLGPYYGYTF. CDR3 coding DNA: TGTGCCAGCAGCCCCTTGGGGCCCTACTATGGCTACACCTTC.

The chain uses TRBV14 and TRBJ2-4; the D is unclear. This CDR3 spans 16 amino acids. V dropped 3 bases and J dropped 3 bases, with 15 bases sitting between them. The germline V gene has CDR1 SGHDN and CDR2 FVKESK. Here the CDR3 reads CASSQTRSISKNIQYF. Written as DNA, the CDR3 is TGTGCCAGCAGCCAGACTCGCTCTATTAGCAAAAACATTCAGTACTTC.

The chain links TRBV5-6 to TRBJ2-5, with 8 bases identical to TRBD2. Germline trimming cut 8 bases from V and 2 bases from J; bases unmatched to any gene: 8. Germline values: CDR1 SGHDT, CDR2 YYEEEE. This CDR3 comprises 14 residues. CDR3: CARRSGAVQETQYF. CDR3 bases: TGTGCCAGGCGTAGCGGGGCTGTACAAGAGACCCAGTACTTC.

The CDR3, as DNA: TGCGCCAGCAGCTTGAACGGAGGTACTGGCACTGAAGCTTTCTTT. This translates into CASSLNGGTGTEAFF. The rearrangement links TRBV5-1 to TRBJ1-1, with D unclear. The length of the CDR3 is 15 residues. Trimming left V 1 base short and J 4 bases short, with 14 bases between. CDR1 is SGHRS, CDR2 YFSETQ, per germline.

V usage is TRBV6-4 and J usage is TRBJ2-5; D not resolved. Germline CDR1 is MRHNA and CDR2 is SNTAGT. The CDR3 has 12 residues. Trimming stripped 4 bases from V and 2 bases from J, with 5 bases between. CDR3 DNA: TGTGCCAGCAGTGCGCAGCAAGAGACCCAGTACTTC. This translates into CASSAQQETQYF.

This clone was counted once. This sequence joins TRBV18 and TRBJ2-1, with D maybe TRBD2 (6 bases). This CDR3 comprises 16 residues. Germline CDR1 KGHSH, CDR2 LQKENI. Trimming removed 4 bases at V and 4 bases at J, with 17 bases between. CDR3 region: CASSRGRDLPYNEQFF. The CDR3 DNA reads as TGTGCCAGCTCACGGGGCCGGGACTTACCTTACAATGAGCAGTTCTTC. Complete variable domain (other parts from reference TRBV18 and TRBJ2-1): NAGVMQNPRHLVRRRGQEARLRCSPMKGHSHVYWYRQLPEEGLKFMVYLQKENIIDESGMPKERFSAEFPKEGPSILRIQQVVRGDSAAYFCASSRGRDLPYNEQFFGPGTRLTVL.

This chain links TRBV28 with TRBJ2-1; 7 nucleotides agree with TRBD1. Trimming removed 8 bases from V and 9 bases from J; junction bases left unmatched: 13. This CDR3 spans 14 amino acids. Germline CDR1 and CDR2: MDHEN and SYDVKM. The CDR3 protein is CASESGQGVSEQFF. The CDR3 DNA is TGTGCCAGCGAGTCGGGGCAGGGGGTAAGTGAGCAGTTCTTC. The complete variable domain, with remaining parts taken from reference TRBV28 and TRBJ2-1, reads DVKVTQSSRYLVKRTGEKVFLECVQDMDHENMFWYRQDPGLGLRLIYFSYDVKMKEKGDIPEGYSVSREKKERFSLILESASTNQTSMYLCASESGQGVSEQFFGPGTRLTVL.

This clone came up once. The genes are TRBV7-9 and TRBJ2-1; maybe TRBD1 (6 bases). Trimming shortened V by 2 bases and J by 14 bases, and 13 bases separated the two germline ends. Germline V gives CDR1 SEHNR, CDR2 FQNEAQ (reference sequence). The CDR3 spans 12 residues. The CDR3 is CASSLQGTMEFF. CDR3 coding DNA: TGTGCCAGCAGCTTACAAGGGACAATGGAGTTCTTC.

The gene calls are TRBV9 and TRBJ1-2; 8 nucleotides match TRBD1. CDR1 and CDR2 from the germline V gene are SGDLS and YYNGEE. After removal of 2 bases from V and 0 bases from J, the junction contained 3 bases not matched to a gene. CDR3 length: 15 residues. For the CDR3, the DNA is TGTGCCAGCAGCGTGGACAGGGTACCTAACTATGGCTACACCTTC. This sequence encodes CASSVDRVPNYGYTF.

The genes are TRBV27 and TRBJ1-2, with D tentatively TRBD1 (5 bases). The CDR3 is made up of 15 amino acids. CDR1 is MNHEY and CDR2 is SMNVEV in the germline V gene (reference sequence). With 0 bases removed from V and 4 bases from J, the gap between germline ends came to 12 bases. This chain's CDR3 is CASSLSVEGVYGYTF. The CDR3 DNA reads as TGTGCCAGCAGTTTATCGGTCGAAGGGGTCTATGGCTACACCTTC.

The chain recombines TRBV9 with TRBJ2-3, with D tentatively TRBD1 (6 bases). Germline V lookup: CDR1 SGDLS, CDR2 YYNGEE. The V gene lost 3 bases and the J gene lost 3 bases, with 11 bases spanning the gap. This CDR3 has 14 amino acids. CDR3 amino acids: CASSATDRTDTQYF. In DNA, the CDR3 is TGTGCCAGCAGCGCCACGGACAGAACAGATACGCAGTATTTT.

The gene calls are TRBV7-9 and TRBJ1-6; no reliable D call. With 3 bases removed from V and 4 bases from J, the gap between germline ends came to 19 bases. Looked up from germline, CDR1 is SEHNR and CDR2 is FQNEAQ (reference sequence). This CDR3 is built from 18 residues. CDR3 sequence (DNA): TGTGCCAGCAGCTTGGATACCATCGGAGGAAATTATAATTCACCCCTCCACTTT. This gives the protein CASSLDTIGGNYNSPLHF.